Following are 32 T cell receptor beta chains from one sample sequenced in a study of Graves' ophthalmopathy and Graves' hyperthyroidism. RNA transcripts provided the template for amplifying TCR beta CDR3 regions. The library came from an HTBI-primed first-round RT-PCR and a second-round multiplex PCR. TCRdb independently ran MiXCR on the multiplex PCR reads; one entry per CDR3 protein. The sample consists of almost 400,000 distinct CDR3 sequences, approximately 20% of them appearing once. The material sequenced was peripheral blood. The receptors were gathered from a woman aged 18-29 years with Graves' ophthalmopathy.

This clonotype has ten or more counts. Written as DNA, the CDR3 is TGTGCCAGCAGCTTGAGCGGGGAAGCACGGGAGCAGTACTTC. Its translation is CASSLSGEAREQYF. The chain joins TRBV7-9 to TRBJ2-7; 7 nucleotides match TRBD2. The CDR3 has 14 amino acids. With V trimmed by 3 bases and J by 7 bases, 9 bases remained unmatched. Germline V gene sequence: CDR1 SEHNR, CDR2 FQNEAQ (reference sequence).

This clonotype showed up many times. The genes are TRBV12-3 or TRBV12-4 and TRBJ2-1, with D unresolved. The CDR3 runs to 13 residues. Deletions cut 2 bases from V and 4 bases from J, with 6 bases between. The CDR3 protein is CASSLTEYNEQFF. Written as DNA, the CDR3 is TGTGCCAGCAGTTTAACGGAATACAATGAGCAGTTCTTC.

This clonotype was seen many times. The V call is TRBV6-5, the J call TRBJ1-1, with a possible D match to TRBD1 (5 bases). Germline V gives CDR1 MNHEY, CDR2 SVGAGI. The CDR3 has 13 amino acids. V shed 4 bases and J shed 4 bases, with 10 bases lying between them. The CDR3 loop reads CASSWGPRTEAFF. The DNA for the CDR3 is TGTGCCAGCAGTTGGGGACCGCGCACTGAAGCTTTCTTT.

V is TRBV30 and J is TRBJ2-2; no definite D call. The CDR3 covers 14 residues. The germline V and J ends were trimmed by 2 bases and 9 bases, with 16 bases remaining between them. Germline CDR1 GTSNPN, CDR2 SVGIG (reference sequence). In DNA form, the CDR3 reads TGTGCCTGGAGTACCCCCCCCTTTCTCCGGGAGCTGTTTTTT. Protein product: CAWSTPPFLRELFF.

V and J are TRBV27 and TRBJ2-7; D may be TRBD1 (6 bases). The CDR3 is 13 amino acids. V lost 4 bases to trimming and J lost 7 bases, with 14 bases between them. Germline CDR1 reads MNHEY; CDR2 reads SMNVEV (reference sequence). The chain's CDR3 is CASSSGALGEQYF. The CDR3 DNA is TGTGCCAGCAGTTCAGGGGCCCTGGGGGAGCAGTACTTC.

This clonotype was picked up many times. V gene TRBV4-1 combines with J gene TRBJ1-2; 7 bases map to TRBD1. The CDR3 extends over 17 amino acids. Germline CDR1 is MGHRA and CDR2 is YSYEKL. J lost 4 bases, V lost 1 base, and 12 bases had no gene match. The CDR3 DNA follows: TGCGCCAGCAGCCAAGGGGGCGGACAGACAGGGATCTATGGCTACACCTTC. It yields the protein CASSQGGGQTGIYGYTF.

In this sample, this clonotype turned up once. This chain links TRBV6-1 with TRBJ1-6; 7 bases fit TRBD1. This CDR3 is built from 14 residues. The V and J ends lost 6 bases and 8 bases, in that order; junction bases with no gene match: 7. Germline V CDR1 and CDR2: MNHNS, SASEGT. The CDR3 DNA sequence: TGTGCCAGCAGGGTGGGACAGTCTGATTCACCCCTCCACTTT. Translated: CASRVGQSDSPLHF.

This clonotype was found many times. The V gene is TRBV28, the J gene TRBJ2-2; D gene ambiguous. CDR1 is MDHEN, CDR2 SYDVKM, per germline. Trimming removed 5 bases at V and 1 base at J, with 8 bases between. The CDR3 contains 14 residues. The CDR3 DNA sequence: TGTGCCAGCAGTGTACTCAGGAACACCGGGGAGCTGTTTTTT. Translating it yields CASSVLRNTGELFF.

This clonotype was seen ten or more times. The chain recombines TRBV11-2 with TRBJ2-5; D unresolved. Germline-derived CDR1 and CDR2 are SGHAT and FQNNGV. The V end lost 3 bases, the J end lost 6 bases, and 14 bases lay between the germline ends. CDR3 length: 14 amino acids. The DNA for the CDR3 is TGTGCCAGCAGCTTCTTTGCCCCGGTGAAGACCCAGTACTTC. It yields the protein CASSFFAPVKTQYF.

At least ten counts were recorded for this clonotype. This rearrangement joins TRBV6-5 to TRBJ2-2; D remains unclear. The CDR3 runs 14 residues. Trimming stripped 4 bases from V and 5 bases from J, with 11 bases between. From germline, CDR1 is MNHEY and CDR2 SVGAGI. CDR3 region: CASSSPGRTGELFF. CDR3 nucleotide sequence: TGTGCCAGCAGTTCCCCAGGACGAACCGGGGAGCTGTTTTTT.

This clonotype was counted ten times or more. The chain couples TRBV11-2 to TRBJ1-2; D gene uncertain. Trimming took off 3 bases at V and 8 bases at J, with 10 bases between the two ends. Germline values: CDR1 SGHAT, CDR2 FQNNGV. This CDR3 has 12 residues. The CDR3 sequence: CASSFMPSGYTF. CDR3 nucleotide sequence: TGTGCCAGCAGCTTCATGCCGTCAGGCTACACCTTC.

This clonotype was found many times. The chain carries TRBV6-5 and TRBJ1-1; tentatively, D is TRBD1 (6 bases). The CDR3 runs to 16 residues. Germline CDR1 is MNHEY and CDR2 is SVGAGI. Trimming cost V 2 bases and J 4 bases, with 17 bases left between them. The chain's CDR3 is CASSYRTAGGSTEAFF. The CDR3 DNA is TGTGCCAGCAGTTACAGGACAGCCGGGGGATCCACTGAAGCTTTCTTT.

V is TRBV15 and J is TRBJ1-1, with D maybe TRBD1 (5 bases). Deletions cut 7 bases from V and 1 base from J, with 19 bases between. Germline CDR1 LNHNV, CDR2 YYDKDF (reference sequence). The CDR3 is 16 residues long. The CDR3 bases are TGTGCCACCAAAGGCCCGAAGGGACGGTCGAACACTGAAGCTTTCTTT. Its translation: CATKGPKGRSNTEAFF.

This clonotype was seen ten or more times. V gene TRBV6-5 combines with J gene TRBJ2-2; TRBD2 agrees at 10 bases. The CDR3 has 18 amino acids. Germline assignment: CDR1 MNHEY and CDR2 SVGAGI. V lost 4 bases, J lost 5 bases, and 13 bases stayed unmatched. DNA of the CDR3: TGTGCCAGCAGTTCTATAGCGGGGGGCCTTGTAGGGACCGGGGAGCTGTTTTTT. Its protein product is CASSSIAGGLVGTGELFF.

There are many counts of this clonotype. This chain's CDR3 is CASSLGGRIVNTEAFF. The CDR3 DNA reads as TGCGCCAGCAGCTTGGGGGGACGGATAGTGAACACTGAAGCTTTCTTT. The chain uses TRBV5-1 and TRBJ1-1; D perhaps matches TRBD1 (5 bases). This CDR3 is 16 amino acids long. Trimming removed 0 bases at V and 0 bases at J, with 12 bases between. From germline, CDR1 is SGHRS and CDR2 YFSETQ.

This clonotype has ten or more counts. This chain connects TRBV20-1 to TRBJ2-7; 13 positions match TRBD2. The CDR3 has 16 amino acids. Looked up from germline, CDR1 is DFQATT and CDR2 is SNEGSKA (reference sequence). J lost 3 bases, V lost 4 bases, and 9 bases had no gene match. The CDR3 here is CSATGLAGVPSYEQYF. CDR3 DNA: TGCAGTGCTACAGGACTAGCGGGGGTGCCAAGCTACGAGCAGTACTTC.

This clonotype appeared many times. In nucleotides, the CDR3 is TGTGCCAGCAGGGTCACCAGCTCCTACGAGCAGTACTTC. Translated, it gives CASRVTSSYEQYF. The chain uses TRBV28 and TRBJ2-7, with unresolved D. The CDR3 runs 13 residues. In germline, CDR1 is MDHEN, CDR2 SYDVKM. Trimming removed 6 bases at V and 0 bases at J, with 9 bases between.

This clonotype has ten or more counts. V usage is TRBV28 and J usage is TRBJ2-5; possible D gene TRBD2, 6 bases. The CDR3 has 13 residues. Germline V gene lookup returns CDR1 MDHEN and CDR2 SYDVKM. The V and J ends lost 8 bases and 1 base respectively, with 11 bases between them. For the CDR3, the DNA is TGTGCCAGCCGAGGAGGGCTCCAAGAGACCCAGTACTTC. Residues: CASRGGLQETQYF. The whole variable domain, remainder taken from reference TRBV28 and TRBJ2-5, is DVKVTQSSRYLVKRTGEKVFLECVQDMDHENMFWYRQDPGLGLRLIYFSYDVKMKEKGDIPEGYSVSREKKERFSLILESASTNQTSMYLCASRGGLQETQYFGPGTRLLVL.

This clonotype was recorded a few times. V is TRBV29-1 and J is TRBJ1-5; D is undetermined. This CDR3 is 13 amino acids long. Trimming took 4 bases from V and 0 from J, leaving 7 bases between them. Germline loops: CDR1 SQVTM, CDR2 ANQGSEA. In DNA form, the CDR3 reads TGCAGCGTTGCGGCGGGTAGCAATCAGCCCCAGCATTTT. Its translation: CSVAAGSNQPQHF. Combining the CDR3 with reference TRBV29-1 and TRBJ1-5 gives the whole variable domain SAVISQKPSRDICQRGTSLTIQCQVDSQVTMMFWYRQQPGQSLTLIATANQGSEATYESGFVIDKFPISRPNLTFSTLTVSNMSPEDSSIYLCSVAAGSNQPQHFGDGTRLSIL.

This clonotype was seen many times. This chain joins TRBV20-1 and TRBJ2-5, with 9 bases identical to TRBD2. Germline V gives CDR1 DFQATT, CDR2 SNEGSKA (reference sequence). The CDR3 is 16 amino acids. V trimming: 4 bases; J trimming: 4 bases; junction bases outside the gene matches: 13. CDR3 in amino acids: CSAKTWREGGGETQYF. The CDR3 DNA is TGCAGTGCTAAAACGTGGCGGGAGGGGGGAGGAGAGACCCAGTACTTC.

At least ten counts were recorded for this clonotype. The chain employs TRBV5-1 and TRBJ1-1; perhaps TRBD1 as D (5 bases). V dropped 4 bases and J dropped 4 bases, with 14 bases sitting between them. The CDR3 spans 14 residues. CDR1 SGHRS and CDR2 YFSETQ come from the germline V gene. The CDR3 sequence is CASSGQGWSTEAFF. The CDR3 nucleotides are TGCGCCAGCAGCGGTCAGGGTTGGAGCACTGAAGCTTTCTTT.

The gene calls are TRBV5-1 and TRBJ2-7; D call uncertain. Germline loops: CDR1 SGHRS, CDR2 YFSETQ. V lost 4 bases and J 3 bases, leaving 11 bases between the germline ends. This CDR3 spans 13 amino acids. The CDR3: CASSSRGYYEQYF. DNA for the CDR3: TGCGCCAGCAGCAGCCGCGGATACTACGAGCAGTACTTC.

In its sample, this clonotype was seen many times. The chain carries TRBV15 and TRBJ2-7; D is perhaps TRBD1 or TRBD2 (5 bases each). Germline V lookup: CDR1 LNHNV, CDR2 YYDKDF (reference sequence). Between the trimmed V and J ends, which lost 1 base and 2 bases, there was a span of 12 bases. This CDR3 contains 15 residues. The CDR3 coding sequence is TGTGCCACCAGCAGAGCGGGACGGATGGCCTACGAGCAGTACTTC. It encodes CATSRAGRMAYEQYF. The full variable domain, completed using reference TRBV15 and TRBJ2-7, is DAMVIQNPRYQVTQFGKPVTLSCSQTLNHNVMYWYQQKSSQAPKLLFHYYDKDFNNEADTPDNFQSRRPNTSFCFLDIRSPGLGDTAMYLCATSRAGRMAYEQYFGPGTRLTVT.

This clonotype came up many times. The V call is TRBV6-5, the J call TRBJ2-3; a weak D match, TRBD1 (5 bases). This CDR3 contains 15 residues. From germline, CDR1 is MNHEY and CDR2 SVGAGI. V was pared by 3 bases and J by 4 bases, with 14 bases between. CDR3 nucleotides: TGTGCCAGCAGTTATCGGGCAGGGATCCCAGATACGCAGTATTTT. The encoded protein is CASSYRAGIPDTQYF.

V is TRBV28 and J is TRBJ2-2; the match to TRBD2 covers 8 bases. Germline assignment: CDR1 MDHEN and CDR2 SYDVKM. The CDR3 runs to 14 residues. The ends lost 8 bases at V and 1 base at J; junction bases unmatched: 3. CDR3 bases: TGTGCCAGCCTGGGACTAGGGAACACCGGGGAGCTGTTTTTT. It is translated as CASLGLGNTGELFF.

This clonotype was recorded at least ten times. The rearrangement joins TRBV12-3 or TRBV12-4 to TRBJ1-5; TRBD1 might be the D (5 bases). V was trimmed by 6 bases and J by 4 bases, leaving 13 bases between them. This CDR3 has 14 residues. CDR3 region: CASSRTDRNQPQHF. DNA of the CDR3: TGTGCCAGCAGCCGAACCGACAGAAATCAGCCCCAGCATTTT.

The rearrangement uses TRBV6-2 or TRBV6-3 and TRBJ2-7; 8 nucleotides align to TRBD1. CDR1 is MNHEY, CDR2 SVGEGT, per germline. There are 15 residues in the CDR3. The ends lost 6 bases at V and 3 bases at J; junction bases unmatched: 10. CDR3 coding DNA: TGTGCCAGCAGAGGTCATACAGGGGGGTTCTACGAGCAGTACTTC. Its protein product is CASRGHTGGFYEQYF.

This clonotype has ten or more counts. The CDR3 nucleotides are TGTGCCAGCAGTTCCCGGGACAGGGGGTCCTATAATTCACCCCTCCACTTT. Protein product: CASSSRDRGSYNSPLHF. The chain combines TRBV28 with TRBJ1-6; 11 nucleotides align to TRBD1. Germline trimming cut 4 bases from V and 1 base from J; bases unmatched to any gene: 3. The germline CDR1 and CDR2 sequences are MDHEN and SYDVKM. The length of the CDR3 is 17 residues.

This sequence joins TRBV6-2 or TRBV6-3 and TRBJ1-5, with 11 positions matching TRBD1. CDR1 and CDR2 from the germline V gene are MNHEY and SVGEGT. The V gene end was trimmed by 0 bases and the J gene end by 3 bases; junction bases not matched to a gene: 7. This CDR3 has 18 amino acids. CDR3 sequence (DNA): TGTGCCAGCAGTTACTCGATGGACAGGGGGCCATTCAATCAGCCCCAGCATTTT. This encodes CASSYSMDRGPFNQPQHF.

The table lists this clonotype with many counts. The CDR3 spells CASSANYEQYF. The CDR3 nucleotides read TGTGCCAGCAGTGCCAACTACGAGCAGTACTTC. This rearrangement joins TRBV12-3 or TRBV12-4 to TRBJ2-7; D gene uncertain. The V end was cut by 5 bases, the J end by 3 bases, with 5 bases between. This CDR3 comprises 11 residues.

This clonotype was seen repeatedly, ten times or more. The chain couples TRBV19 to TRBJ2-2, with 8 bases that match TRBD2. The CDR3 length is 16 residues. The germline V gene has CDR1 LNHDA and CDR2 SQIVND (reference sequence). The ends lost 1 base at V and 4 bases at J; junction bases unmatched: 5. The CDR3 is CASSIGTSLPTGELFF. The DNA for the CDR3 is TGTGCCAGTAGTATAGGGACTAGCCTCCCCACCGGGGAGCTGTTTTTT.

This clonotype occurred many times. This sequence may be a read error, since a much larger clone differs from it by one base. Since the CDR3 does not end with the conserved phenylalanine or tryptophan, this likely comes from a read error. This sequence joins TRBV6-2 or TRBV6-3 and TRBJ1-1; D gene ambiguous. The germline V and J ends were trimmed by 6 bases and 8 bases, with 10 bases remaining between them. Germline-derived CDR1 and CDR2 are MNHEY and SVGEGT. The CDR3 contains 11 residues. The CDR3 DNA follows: TGTGCCAGCAGCCGAAACGGGGAAGCTTTCATT. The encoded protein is CASSRNGEAFI.